This T cell receptor beta chain originates from a study of T cell changes during pregnancy in multiple sclerosis. Germline assignment: CDR1 GTSNPN and CDR2 SVGIG (reference sequence). The CDR3 spans 14 residues. Losses at the gene ends were 4 bases for V and 5 bases for J; bases not matched to a gene: 6. Profiled with immunoSEQ multiplex PCR; TCRdb holds only in-frame clones, not every one. The repertoire consists of about 15,000 clones, with 65% to 90% occurring once and the leading ten covering about a sixth. The chain employs TRBV30 and TRBJ2-1, with 9 bases that match TRBD1. Here the sequenced sample was CD8+ T cells from peripheral blood mononuclear cells, taken after pregnancy. The sequence came from a female donor in good health, enrolled as a control in a pregnancy study. CDR3 region: CAWTSGQGNNEQFF. CDR3 in DNA: TGTGCCTGGACCTCGGGACAGGGTAACAATGAGCAGTTCTTC.